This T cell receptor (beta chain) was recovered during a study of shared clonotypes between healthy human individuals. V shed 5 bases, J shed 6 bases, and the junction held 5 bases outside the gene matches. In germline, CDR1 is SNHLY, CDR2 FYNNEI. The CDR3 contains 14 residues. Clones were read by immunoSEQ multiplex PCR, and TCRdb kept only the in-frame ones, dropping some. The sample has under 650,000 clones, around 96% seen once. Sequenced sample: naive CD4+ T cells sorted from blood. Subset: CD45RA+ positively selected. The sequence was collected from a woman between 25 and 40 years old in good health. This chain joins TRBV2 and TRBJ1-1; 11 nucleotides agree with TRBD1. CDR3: CASSRTGGLSEAFF. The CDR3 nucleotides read TGTGCCAGCAGTAGGACAGGGGGCTTGTCTGAAGCTTTCTTT. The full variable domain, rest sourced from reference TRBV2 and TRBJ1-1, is EPEVTQTPSHQVTQMGQEVILRCVPISNHLYFYWYRQILGQKVEFLVSFYNNEISEKSEIFDDQFSVERPDGSNFTLKIRSTKLEDSAMYFCASSRTGGLSEAFFGQGTRLTVV.